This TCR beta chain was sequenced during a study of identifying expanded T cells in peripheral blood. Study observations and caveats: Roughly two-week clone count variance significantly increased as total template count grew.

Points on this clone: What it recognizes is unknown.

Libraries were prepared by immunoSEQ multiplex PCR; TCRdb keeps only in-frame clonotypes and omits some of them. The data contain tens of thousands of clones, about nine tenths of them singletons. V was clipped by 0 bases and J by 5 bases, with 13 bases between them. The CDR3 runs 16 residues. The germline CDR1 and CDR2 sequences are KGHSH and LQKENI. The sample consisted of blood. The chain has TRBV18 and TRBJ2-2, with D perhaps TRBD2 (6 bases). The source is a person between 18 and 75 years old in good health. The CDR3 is CASSPPSGSLTGELFF. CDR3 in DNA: TGTGCCAGCTCACCACCGAGCGGGTCGCTTACCGGGGAGCTGTTTTTT.